Listed below are T cell receptor beta chains from one sample, sequenced in a study of beta chain features in type 1 diabetes. Only in-frame clones appear in the TCRdb table, and some are missing; sequencing was by immunoSEQ multiplex PCR. The sample lists about 650,000 clones; 9.5% to 15% were seen once. The sample comprised naive CD4+ T cells from blood. The receptors were gathered from a man aged 30 to 45 with type 1 diabetes. CDR3s include the opening cysteine and the closing phenylalanine or tryptophan. The D gene is left open where the match is weak. Where a row states a size, it is once, few, many or the class of an expanded clone; other rows omit it.

j_gene,d_gene,abundance,v_gene,CDR3aa,CDR3nt
TRBJ2-5,.,.,TRBV7-2,CASWLGFRDETQYF,TGTGCCAGCTGGCTGGGGTTTAGAGACGAGACCCAGTACTTC
TRBJ2-3,TRBD2,few,TRBV5-4,CASSLSAGALTDTQYF,TGTGCCAGCAGCTTGTCAGCGGGGGCCCTCACAGATACGCAGTATTTT
TRBJ2-7,TRBD1,few,TRBV19,CASSTGQGHEQYF,TGTGCCAGTAGTACGGGACAGGGCCACGAGCAGTACTTC
TRBJ2-5,TRBD1,few,TRBV13,CASSPGQGTETQYF,TGTGCCAGCAGCCCGGGACAGGGTACTGAGACCCAGTACTTC
TRBJ2-5,TRBD1,few,TRBV18,CASSPGQGTSFQETQYF,TGTGCCAGCTCTCCGGGACAGGGGACCTCCTTTCAAGAGACCCAGTACTTC
TRBJ2-7,.,few,TRBV7-2,CASSNRDGYEQYF,TGTGCCAGCAGCAACCGGGACGGCTACGAGCAGTACTTC
TRBJ2-7,TRBD1,few,TRBV13,CASSLAGTGVRTYEQYF,TGTGCCAGCAGCTTAGCTGGGACAGGGGTTAGGACCTACGAGCAGTACTTC
TRBJ2-7,TRBD1,.,TRBV5-1,CASSLEVGGDEQYF,TGCGCCAGCAGCTTGGAGGTAGGGGGCGACGAGCAGTACTTC
TRBJ2-7,.,.,TRBV11-3,CASRGAREQYF,TGTGCCAGCCGGGGGGCTCGCGAGCAGTACTTC
TRBJ1-6,.,few,TRBV6-1,CASSDEGMRNNSPLHF,TGTGCCAGCAGTGACGAGGGGATGAGGAATAATTCACCCCTCCACTTT
TRBJ2-2,TRBD1,.,TRBV14,CASSPLDRPTGELFF,TGTGCCAGCAGCCCTTTGGACAGGCCTACCGGGGAGCTGTTTTTT